The clone carrying this T cell receptor (beta chain) is labeled as medium-sized. The authors prepared the TCRbeta library with unique molecular identifiers. TCRdb redid the calling of the PCR reads with MiXCR, one entry per CDR3 protein. The table records 70,000 to 95,000 distinct CDR3 sequences, less than 20% of them present only once. The data originate from a study of T-cell reconstitution after alpha-beta-depleted transplantation in children. From germline, CDR1 is SGHRS and CDR2 YFSETQ. Trimming removed 0 bases at V and 5 bases at J, with 11 bases between. The length of the CDR3 is 14 residues. The J gene is TRBJ1-1, the V gene TRBV5-1; possible D gene TRBD1, 5 bases. Material: PBMCs, mostly from graft donor cells, obtained 180 days after TCRalphabeta/CD19-depleted stem cell transplant. The sequence was collected from a male patient aged 2 to 10 who had a stem cell transplant for acute lymphoblastic leukemia, so the T cells may come from the graft donor. CDR3 sequence: CASSLVGGKTEAFF. The DNA for the CDR3 is TGCGCCAGCAGCTTGGTGGGGGGGAAAACTGAAGCTTTCTTT.